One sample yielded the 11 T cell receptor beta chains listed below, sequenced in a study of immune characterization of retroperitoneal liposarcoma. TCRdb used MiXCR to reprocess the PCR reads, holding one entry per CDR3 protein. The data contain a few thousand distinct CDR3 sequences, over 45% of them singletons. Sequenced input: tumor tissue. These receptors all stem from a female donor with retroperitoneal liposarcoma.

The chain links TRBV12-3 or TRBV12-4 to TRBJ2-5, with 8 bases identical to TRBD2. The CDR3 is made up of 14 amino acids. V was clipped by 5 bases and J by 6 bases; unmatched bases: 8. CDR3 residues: CASSIGAGGKTQYF. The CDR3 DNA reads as TGTGCCAGCAGTATTGGGGCGGGAGGAAAGACCCAGTACTTC.

The chain's CDR3 is CASSLGDTYGYTF. The CDR3 coding sequence is TGTGCCAGCAGCTTAGGCGACACCTATGGCTACACCTTC. The chain combines TRBV11-3 with TRBJ1-2, with D hard to call. Germline V gene lookup returns CDR1 SGHNT and CDR2 YENEEA. This CDR3 is 13 amino acids long. V lost 1 base and J 4 bases, leaving 7 bases between the germline ends.

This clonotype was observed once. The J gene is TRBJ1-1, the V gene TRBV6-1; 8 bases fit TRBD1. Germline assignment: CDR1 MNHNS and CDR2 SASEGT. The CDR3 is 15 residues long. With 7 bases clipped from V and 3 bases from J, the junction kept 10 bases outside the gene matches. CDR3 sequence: CASTRRGRGHTEAFF. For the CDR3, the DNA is TGTGCCAGCACCAGGCGAGGCAGGGGGCACACTGAAGCTTTCTTT.

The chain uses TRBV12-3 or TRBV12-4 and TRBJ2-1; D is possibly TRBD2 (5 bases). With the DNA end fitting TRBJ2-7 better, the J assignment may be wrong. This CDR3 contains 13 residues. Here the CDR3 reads CASSLAEDYEQYF. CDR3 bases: TGTGCCAGCAGTTTAGCGGAGGACTACGAGCAGTACTTC.

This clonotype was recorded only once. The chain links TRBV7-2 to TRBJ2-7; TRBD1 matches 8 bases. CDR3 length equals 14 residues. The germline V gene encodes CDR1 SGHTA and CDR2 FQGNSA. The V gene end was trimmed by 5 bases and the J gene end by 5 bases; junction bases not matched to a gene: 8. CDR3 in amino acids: CASSATGVGDEQYF. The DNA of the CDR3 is TGTGCCAGCAGCGCGACAGGGGTGGGTGACGAGCAGTACTTC.

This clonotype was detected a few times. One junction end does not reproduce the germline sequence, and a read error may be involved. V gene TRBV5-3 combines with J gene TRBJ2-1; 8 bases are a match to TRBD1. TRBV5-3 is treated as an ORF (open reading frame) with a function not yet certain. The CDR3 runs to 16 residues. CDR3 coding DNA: TGTGCCAGCAGCTTAGACCCCGGACAGGGACGAGCGACCCAGTTCTTC. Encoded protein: CASSLDPGQGRATQFF.

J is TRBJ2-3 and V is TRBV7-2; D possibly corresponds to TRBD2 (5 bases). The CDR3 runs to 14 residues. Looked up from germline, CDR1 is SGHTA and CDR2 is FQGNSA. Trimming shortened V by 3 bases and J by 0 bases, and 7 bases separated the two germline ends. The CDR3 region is CASSFRGSTDTQYF. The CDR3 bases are TGTGCCAGCAGCTTTCGGGGTAGCACAGATACGCAGTATTTT.

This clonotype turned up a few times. CDR3 nucleotide sequence: TGTGCCAGCAGCTTAGCGCCTGCCGAGCAGTACTTC. Encoded protein: CASSLAPAEQYF. The chain employs TRBV7-2 and TRBJ2-7, with D unclear. Trimming shortened V by 0 bases and J by 6 bases, and 6 bases separated the two germline ends. The CDR3 covers 12 residues. The germline CDR1 and CDR2 sequences are SGHTA and FQGNSA.

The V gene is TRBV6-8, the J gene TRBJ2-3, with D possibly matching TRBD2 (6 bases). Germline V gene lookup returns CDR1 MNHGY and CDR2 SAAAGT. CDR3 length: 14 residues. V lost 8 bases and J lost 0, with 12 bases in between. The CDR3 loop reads CASRYGTSTDTQYF. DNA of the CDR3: TGTGCCAGCCGGTACGGGACTAGCACAGATACGCAGTATTTT.

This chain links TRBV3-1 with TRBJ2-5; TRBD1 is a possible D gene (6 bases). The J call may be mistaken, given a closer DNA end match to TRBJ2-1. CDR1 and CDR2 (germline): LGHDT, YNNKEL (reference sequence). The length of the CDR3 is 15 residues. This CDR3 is CASSPEDRDEGEQFF. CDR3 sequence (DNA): TGTGCCAGCAGCCCAGAGGACAGAGATGAGGGTGAGCAGTTCTTC.

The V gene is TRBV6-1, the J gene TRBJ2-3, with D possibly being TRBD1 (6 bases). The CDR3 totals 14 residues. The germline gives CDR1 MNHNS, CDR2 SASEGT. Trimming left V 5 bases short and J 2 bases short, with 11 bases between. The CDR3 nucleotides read TGTGCCAGCAGTTACAGGGACAACACAGATACGCAGTATTTT. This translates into CASSYRDNTDTQYF.